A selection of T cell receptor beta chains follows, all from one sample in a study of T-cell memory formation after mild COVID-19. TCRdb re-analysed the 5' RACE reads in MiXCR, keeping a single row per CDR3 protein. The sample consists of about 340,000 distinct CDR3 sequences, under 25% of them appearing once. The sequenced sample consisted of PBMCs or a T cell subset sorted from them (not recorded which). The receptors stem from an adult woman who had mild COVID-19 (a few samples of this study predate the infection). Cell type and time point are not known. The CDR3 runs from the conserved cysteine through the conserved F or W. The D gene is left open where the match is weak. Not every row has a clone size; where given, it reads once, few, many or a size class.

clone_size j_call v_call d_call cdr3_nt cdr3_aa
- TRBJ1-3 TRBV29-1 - TGCAGCGTTGACGCTGGAAACACCATATATTTT CSVDAGNTIYF
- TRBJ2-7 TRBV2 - TGTGCCAGCAGTGAAACCAGATCCGGCGAGCAGTACTTC CASSETRSGEQYF
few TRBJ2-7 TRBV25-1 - TGTGCCAGCAGTGAATATACAGAAGGGGACCTCTGCGAGCAGTACTTC CASSEYTEGDLCEQYF
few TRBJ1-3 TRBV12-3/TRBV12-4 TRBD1 TGTGCCAGCAGTTGGAGGACAGGGGGCCATGGAAACACCATATATTTT CASSWRTGGHGNTIYF
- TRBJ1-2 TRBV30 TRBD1 TGTGCCTGGATCAGGGGGCAAGGATACTATGGCTACACCTTC CAWIRGQGYYGYTF
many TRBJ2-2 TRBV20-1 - TGCAGTGCTAGAGGAGACAGCCACAACACCGGGGAGCTGTTTTTT CSARGDSHNTGELFF
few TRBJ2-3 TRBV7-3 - TGTGCCAGCAGCCGACAGAAGGGAGACACAGATACGCAGTATTTT CASSRQKGDTDTQYF
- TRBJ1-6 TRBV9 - TGTGCCAGCAGCTCGAGACAGTCCTATAATTCACCCCTCCACTTT CASSSRQSYNSPLHF
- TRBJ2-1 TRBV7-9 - TGTGCCAGCAGCCGACGCGCCATGGCCAAAGAGCAGTTCTTC CASSRRAMAKEQFF
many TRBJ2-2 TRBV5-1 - TGCGCCAGCAGCTTGGATGCGGCCGGGGAGCTGTTTTTT CASSLDAAGELFF
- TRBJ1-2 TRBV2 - TGTGCCAGCACCGCCCCAGGACAGCGCTCTTATGGCTACACCTTC CASTAPGQRSYGYTF
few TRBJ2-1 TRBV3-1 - TGTGCCAGCAGCCAAGGGAGCGCCGGGTACAATGAGCAGTTCTTC CASSQGSAGYNEQFF
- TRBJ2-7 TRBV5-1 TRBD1 TGCGCCAGCAGCATCTACAGGGGGCAAGCTCTCAAAGGAACCTACGAGCAGTACTTC CASSIYRGQALKGTYEQYF
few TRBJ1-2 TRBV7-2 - TGTGCCAGCAGCCTGACTGACGGGGGCGCGTTTGGCTACACCTTC CASSLTDGGAFGYTF
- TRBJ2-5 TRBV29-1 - TGCAGCGTTGACAGGACCCAAGAGACCCAGTACTTC CSVDRTQETQYF
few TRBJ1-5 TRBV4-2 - TGTGCCAGCAGCCAAGATGGACATTTTAGCAATCAGCCCCAGCATTTT CASSQDGHFSNQPQHF